This T cell receptor beta chain was documented in a study of blood T cells in healthy people across ages. General observations from the study: As naive T cell percentage varied, TCR beta diversity correlated strongly with it.

The CDR3 has 16 residues. The germline gives CDR1 MGHRA, CDR2 YSYEKL. Next came a second PCR, run for roughly 6 to 11 cycles, which used a sample-barcoded 5' primer along with a J-beta primer mix. TCRdb reprocessed the 5' RACE reads with MiXCR, giving one entry per CDR3 protein. The sample carries approximately 1.5 million distinct CDR3 sequences, around 36% recorded once. Comments on this clonotype: The target antigen is unknown.

The source of this sequence is a woman aged 25 to 39 in good health. What was sequenced was blood. The rearrangement uses TRBV4-1 and TRBJ2-1, with 11 bases identical to TRBD2. The closer fit of TRBJ2-7 to the DNA end suggests the J call may be wrong. CDR3 DNA: TGCGCCAGCAGCCAGGAACTAGCGGGGGCCTACAATGAGCAGTACTTC. Translated: CASSQELAGAYNEQYF.